Listed below are T cell receptor beta chains from one sample, sequenced in a study of metastatic and nonmetastatic thyroid tumors. From the PCR reads, TCRdb re-called clones with MiXCR. The sample shows about 17,000 clones, about 34% of them seen only once. Material for sequencing was tumor tissue. The receptor set was obtained from a female donor with papillary thyroid cancer or a benign thyroid nodule (not recorded which). Some clones in this sample may be carry-over from other donors' samples. CDR3s include the opening cysteine and the closing phenylalanine or tryptophan. Each record gives: J gene, V gene, CDR3 protein.

TRBJ2-5 TRBV5-1 CASSLAAGTETQYF
TRBJ2-7 TRBV28 CASSPWGRAYEQYF
TRBJ2-1 TRBV7-9 CASSWGFGNEQFF
TRBJ1-2 TRBV12-3/TRBV12-4 CASSLEGAGYTF
TRBJ1-5 TRBV6-2/TRBV6-3 CASSYGDRAHQPQHF
TRBJ2-1 TRBV27 CASSQGLHNEQFF
TRBJ2-3 TRBV18 CASSPRRINTDTQYF
TRBJ1-1 TRBV28 CASSRIVTEAFF
TRBJ1-2 TRBV6-1 CASSVTGGEGGYTF
TRBJ2-2 TRBV7-7 CASSLTNLAGVTGELFF
TRBJ2-7 TRBV2 CASGGSGPYGQYF
TRBJ1-2 TRBV19 CASQRTGGANYGYTF
TRBJ2-6 TRBV12-3/TRBV12-4 CASSGLGGANVLTF
TRBJ1-4 TRBV7-7 CASSLVPGEKLFF
TRBJ2-7 TRBV2 CASISAGGTTTGQYF
TRBJ2-1 TRBV11-1 CASSLPTGTPYNEQFF
TRBJ1-5 TRBV11-2 CASSLGVREGQPQHF
TRBJ1-2 TRBV28 CASTMTGNYGYTF
TRBJ1-2 TRBV2 CASDPGSNYGYTF
TRBJ2-1 TRBV7-2 CASSLGEQFF
TRBJ1-2 TRBV6-1 CASSPRTVLYTF
TRBJ1-5 TRBV6-9 CASSYYRDRGGQPQHF
TRBJ2-7 TRBV27 CASSPRDRDHEQYF
TRBJ2-1 TRBV30 CAWRGRDSYNEQFF
TRBJ2-1 TRBV7-9 CASSPGHYNEQFF
TRBJ2-1 TRBV24-1 CATSDLGAPSYNEQFF
TRBJ2-7 TRBV10-2 CTSSGDNSYEQYF
TRBJ1-2 TRBV6-5 CASSFDTTRITF
TRBJ1-1 TRBV6-2/TRBV6-3 CASSYYGNTEAFF
TRBJ2-1 TRBV5-1 CASSLGLGQGALEQFF
TRBJ1-6 TRBV6-1 CASSEASVNSPLHF
TRBJ1-2 TRBV5-1 CASSWGDYTGGGYGYTF
TRBJ2-7 TRBV6-5 CASSYSDRGEQYF
TRBJ1-1 TRBV6-1 CASSLWTAGGTGTEAFF
TRBJ2-7 TRBV6-1 CASSNSGRYEQYF
TRBJ2-3 TRBV6-1 CASSLKGGRTDTQYF
TRBJ2-7 TRBV11-2 CASSLFRTASYEQYF
TRBJ1-2 TRBV28 CASSLSIGSLKGYTF
TRBJ2-2 TRBV6-1 CASRDPGQWVGELFF
TRBJ2-3 TRBV9 CASSALAGGDSDTQYF
TRBJ1-2 TRBV20-1 CSARGTNYGYTF
TRBJ2-5 TRBV7-3 CASSTTPGQGDQETQYF
TRBJ2-7 TRBV6-1 CASNLGTSGAYEQYF
TRBJ2-7 TRBV10-1 CASSKDTLDSYKQYF
TRBJ2-1 TRBV20-1 CSAPVAGGAYNEQFF
TRBJ2-7 TRBV6-5 CASSSPHRGYEQYF
TRBJ2-2 TRBV24-1 CATSERPDGELFF
TRBJ2-3 TRBV6-1 CASSSSGRATDTQYF
TRBJ1-1 TRBV7-2 CASSRRDSRDTEAFF
TRBJ1-1 TRBV20-1 CSARDMERGLGTEAFF
TRBJ2-2 TRBV20-1 CSAVDSYTGELFF
TRBJ2-7 TRBV28 CASSSGTGVNSYEQYF
TRBJ2-5 TRBV6-2/TRBV6-3 CASRVSSGRETQYF
TRBJ1-2 TRBV6-1 CASRPGGNYGYTF
TRBJ1-3 TRBV6-1 CVSRAGPAGNTIYF